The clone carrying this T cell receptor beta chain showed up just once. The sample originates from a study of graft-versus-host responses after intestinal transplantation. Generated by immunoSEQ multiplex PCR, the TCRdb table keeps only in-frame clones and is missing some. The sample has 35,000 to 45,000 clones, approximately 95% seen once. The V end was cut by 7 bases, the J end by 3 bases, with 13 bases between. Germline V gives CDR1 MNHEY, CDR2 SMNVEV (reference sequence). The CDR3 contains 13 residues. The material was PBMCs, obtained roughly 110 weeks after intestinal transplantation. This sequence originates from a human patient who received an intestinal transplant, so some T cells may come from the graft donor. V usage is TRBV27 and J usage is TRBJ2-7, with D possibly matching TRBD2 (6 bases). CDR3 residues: CASKMGGGYEQYF. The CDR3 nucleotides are TGTGCCAGCAAAATGGGGGGAGGCTACGAGCAGTACTTC.